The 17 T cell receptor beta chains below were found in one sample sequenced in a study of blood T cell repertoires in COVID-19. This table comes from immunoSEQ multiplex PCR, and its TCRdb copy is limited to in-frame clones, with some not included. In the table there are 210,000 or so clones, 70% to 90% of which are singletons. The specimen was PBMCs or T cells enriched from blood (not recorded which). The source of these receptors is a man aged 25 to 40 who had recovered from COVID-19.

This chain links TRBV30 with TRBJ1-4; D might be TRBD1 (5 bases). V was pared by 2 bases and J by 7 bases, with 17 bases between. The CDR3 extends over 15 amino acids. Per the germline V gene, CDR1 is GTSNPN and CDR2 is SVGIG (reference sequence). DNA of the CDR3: TGTGCCTGGAGTCCTCGGGGGGGACCGTCTGAAAAACTGTTTTTT. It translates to CAWSPRGGPSEKLFF.

For the CDR3, the DNA is TGTGCCAGTAGAGGGTCGGATGAGCAGTTCTTC. This encodes CASRGSDEQFF. This rearrangement joins TRBV3-1 (or the pseudogene TRBV3-2) to TRBJ2-1; TRBD2 is a possible D gene (5 bases). Germline V gene lookup returns CDR1 LGHDT and CDR2 YNNKEL (reference sequence). CDR3 length: 11 residues. V dropped 9 bases and J dropped 8 bases, with 11 bases sitting between them.

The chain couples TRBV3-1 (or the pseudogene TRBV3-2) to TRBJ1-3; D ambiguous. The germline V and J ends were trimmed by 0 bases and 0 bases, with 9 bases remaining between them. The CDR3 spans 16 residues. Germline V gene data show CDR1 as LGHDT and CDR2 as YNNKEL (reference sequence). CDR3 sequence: CASSQEGRISGNTIYF. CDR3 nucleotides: TGTGCCAGCAGCCAAGAGGGGAGGATCTCTGGAAACACCATATATTTT.

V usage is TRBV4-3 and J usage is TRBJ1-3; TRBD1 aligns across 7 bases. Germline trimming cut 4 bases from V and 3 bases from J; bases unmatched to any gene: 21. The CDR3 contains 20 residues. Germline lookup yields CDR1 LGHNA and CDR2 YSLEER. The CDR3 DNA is TGCGCCAGCAGCCGGCATTATGAACCGGGACAGAGCGCATTTGGAAACACCATATATTTT. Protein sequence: CASSRHYEPGQSAFGNTIYF.

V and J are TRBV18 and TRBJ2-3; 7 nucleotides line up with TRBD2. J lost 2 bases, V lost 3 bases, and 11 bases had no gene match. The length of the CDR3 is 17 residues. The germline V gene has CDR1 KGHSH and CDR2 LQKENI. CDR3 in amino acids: CASSPFGRGTYTDTQYF. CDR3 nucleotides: TGTGCCAGCTCACCCTTCGGGCGGGGGACCTACACAGATACGCAGTATTTT.

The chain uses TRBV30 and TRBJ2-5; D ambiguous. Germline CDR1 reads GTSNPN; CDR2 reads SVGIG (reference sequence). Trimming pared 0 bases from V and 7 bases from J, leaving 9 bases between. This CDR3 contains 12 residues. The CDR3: CAWSVIERTQYF. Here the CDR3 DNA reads TGTGCCTGGAGTGTAATCGAGAGGACCCAGTACTTC.

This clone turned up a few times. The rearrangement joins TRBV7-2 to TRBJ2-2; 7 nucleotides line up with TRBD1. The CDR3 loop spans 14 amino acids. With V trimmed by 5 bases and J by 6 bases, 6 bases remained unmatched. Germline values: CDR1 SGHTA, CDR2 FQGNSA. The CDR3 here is CASSPRDSSGELFF. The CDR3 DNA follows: TGTGCCAGCAGCCCAAGGGACAGCTCCGGGGAGCTGTTTTTT.

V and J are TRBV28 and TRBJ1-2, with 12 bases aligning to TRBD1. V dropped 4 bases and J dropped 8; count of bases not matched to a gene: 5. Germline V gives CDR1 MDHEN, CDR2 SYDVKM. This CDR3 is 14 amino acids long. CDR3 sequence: CASSSGQGAGGYTF. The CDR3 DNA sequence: TGTGCCAGCAGTTCGGGACAGGGGGCAGGGGGCTACACCTTC.

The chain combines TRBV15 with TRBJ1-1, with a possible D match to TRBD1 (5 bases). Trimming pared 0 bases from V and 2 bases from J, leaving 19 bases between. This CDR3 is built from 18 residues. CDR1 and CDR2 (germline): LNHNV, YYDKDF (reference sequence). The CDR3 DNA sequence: TGTGCCACCAGCAGAGAATGGGGCCAGGCAGGACCAAACACTGAAGCTTTCTTT. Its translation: CATSREWGQAGPNTEAFF.

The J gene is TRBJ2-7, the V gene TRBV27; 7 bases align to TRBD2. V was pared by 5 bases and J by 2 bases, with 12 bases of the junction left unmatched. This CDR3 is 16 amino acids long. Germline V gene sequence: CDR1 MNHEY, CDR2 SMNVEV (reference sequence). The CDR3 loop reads CASSPFGGEWTYEQYF. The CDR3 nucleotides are TGTGCCAGCAGTCCCTTTGGGGGGGAGTGGACCTACGAGCAGTACTTC.

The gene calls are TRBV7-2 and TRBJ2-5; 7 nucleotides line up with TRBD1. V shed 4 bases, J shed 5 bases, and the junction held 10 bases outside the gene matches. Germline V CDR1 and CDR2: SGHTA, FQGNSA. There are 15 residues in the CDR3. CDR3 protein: CASSSPTTGPETQYF. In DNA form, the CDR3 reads TGTGCCAGCAGCTCACCCACGACAGGGCCGGAGACCCAGTACTTC.

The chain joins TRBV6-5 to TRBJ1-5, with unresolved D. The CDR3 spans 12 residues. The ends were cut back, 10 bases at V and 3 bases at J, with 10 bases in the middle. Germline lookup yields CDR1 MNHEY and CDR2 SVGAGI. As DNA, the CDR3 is TGTGCCATCCGGAGGGACAATCAGCCCCAGCATTTT. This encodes CAIRRDNQPQHF.

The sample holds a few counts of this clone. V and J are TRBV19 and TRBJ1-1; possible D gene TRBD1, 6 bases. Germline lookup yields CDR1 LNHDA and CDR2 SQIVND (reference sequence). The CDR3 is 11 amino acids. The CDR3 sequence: CAGVRGTEAFF. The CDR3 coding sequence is TGTGCTGGGGTCAGGGGCACTGAAGCTTTCTTT. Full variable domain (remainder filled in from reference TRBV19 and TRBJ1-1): DGGITQSPKYLFRKEGQNVTLSCEQNLNHDAMYWYRQDPGQGLRLIYYSQIVNDFQKGDIAEGYSVSREKKESFPLTVTSAQKNPTAFYLCAGVRGTEAFFGQGTRLTVV.

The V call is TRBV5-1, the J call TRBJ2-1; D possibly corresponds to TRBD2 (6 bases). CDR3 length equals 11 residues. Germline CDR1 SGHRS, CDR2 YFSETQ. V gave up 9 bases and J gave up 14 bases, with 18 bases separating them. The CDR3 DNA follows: TGCGCCACCTCTGAGGGCGGGATGGAGTTCTTC. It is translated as CATSEGGMEFF.

The CDR3 DNA sequence: TGCGCCAGCAGCTTGGAAGTGGTGGGGCGCCATGAGCAGTTCTTC. It yields the protein CASSLEVVGRHEQFF. The chain couples TRBV5-1 to TRBJ2-1; D possibly corresponds to TRBD1 (5 bases). The V and J ends lost 0 bases and 8 bases respectively, with 15 bases between them. Germline CDR1 and CDR2: SGHRS and YFSETQ. The CDR3 has 15 residues.

The CDR3 loop reads CASSLVVEGSNSGNTIYF. In DNA, the CDR3 is TGTGCCAGCAGCTTAGTGGTGGAGGGCAGTAACTCTGGAAACACCATATATTTT. The genes are TRBV11-2 and TRBJ1-3; D not resolved. Germline CDR1 reads SGHAT; CDR2 reads FQNNGV. V was pared by 1 base and J by 0 bases, with 16 bases between. The CDR3 runs to 18 residues.

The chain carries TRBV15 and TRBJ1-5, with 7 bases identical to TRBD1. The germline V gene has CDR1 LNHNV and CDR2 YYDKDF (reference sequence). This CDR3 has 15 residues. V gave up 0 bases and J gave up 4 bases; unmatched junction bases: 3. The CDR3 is CATSRENRGNQPQHF. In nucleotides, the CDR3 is TGTGCCACCAGCAGAGAAAACAGGGGTAATCAGCCCCAGCATTTT.